This TCR beta chain was sequenced for a study of CD8 T cells in ankylosing spondylitis. This clonotype has a handful of counts. The antigen is undetermined. Study outcomes and limitations: Certain motif variants had earlier been reported in reactive arthritis synovial fluid and blood. Made up of fewer than ten highly homologous variants, a TCR beta motif appeared characteristic of ankylosing spondylitis blood.

TCRdb re-called the 5' RACE reads with MiXCR, one entry per CDR3 protein. The sample carries about 750,000 distinct CDR3 sequences, 15% to 20% recorded once. CDR1 MNHNS and CDR2 SASEGT come from the germline V gene. Trimming removed 6 bases from V and 7 bases from J, with 15 bases in between. CDR3 length: 13 amino acids. The chain carries TRBV6-1 and TRBJ1-2, with D uncertain. Material: blood, either unsorted or a sorted T cell fraction (not recorded which). The origin of this receptor is a male donor with ankylosing spondylitis. The CDR3 nucleotides are TGTGCCAGCAGCCCAATGGCTGGGTTTGGCTACACCTTC. It codes for CASSPMAGFGYTF.